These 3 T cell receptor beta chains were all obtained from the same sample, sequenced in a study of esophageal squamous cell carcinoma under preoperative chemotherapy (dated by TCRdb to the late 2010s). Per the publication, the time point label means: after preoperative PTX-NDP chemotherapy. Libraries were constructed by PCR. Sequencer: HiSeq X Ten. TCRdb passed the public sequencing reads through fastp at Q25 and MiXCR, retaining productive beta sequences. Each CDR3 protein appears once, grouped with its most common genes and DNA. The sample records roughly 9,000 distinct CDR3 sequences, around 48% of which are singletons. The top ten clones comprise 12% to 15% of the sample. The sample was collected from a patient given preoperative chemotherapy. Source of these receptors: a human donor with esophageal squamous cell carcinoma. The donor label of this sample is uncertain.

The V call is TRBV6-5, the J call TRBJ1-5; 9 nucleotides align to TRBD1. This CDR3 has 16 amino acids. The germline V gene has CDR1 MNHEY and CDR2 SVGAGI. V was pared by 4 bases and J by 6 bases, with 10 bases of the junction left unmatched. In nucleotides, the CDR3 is TGTGCCAGCAGTTCTACGACAGGGGGGACGATTCAGCCCCAGCATTTT. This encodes CASSSTTGGTIQPQHF.

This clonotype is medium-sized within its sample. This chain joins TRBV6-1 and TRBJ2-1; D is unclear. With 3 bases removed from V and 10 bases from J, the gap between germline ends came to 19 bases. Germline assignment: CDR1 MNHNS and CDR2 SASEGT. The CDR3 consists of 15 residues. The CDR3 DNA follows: TGTGCCAGCAGTGATAAGTACAGAGGAAAGTACGAGCAGTTCTTC. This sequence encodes CASSDKYRGKYEQFF.

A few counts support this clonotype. The CDR3 loop is CASSYSRTTLRVEQFF. CDR3 nucleotide sequence: TGTGCCAGCAGTTACTCGAGGACAACCCTCCGGGTTGAGCAGTTCTTC. The chain links TRBV6-5 to TRBJ2-1; TRBD1 might be the D (5 bases). The germline gives CDR1 MNHEY, CDR2 SVGAGI. The CDR3 spans 16 residues. The ends were cut back, 0 bases at V and 9 bases at J, with 18 bases in the middle.